A selection of T cell receptor beta chains follows, all from one sample in a study of T cell responses to AZD1222 COVID-19 vaccine. The assay was immunoSEQ multiplex PCR, and TCRdb's table has in-frame clones only and misses some. This sample has about 120,000 clones, with about 86% found just once. The specimen was peripheral blood, collected 28 days after the second AZD1222 dose. These receptors originate from an adult who received the AZD1222 COVID-19 vaccine. The CDR3 runs from the conserved cysteine through the conserved F or W. A D gene is named only where the DNA matches it firmly. Part of the rows lack a size; the others show once, few, many or a class for expanded clones.

V gene	clone size	J gene	D gene	CDR3 DNA	CDR3 protein
TRBV27	.	TRBJ2-7	.	TGTGCCAGCCGCGGGAGCAGGGGGGAGCAGTACTTC	CASRGSRGEQYF
TRBV9	.	TRBJ2-3	TRBD2	TGTGCCAGCAGCGCGACTAGCGGGGAGAGCACAGATACGCAGTATTTT	CASSATSGESTDTQYF
TRBV19	few	TRBJ2-3	TRBD1	TGTGCCAGTAGTAGCCGGACAGGGTTCACAGATACGCAGTATTTT	CASSSRTGFTDTQYF
TRBV5-4	few	TRBJ1-2	.	TGTGCCAGCAGCCCCGGAGAGTCAGGCGTTGGCTACACCTTC	CASSPGESGVGYTF
TRBV16	.	TRBJ1-1	TRBD1	TGTGCCAGCAGCCAATGGGACAGGGAGACTGAAGCTTTCTTT	CASSQWDRETEAFF
TRBV25-1	few	TRBJ1-2	.	TGTGCCAGCAGTTTCCAGTCTAACTATGGCTACACCTTC	CASSFQSNYGYTF
TRBV6-5	.	TRBJ2-4	.	TGTGCCAGCGCCCCCCTAGCCAAAAACATTCAGTACTTC	CASAPLAKNIQYF
TRBV6-1	.	TRBJ1-2	.	TGTGCCAGCAGTGAAGTTGTAGGGGGCTACACCTTC	CASSEVVGGYTF
TRBV5-4	few	TRBJ2-7	TRBD2	TGTGCCAGCACCACGGCGGGAGAAGTCTACGAGCAGTACTTC	CASTTAGEVYEQYF
TRBV28	.	TRBJ1-4	.	TGTGCCAGCAGTCGGAGATTACGGGGTGAAAAACTGTTTTTT	CASSRRLRGEKLFF
TRBV19	.	TRBJ1-1	.	TGTGCCAGTAGTATCCGGGACCCGAACACTGAAGCTTTCTTT	CASSIRDPNTEAFF
TRBV11-2	.	TRBJ2-7	TRBD1	TGTGCCAGCAGCCCGGACAGGGGGCCAATGAACTTC	CASSPDRGPMNF
TRBV5-8	.	TRBJ1-2	TRBD1	TGTGCCAGCACCTCACCCGGGGGGGACAGAAGAGGCTACACCTTC	CASTSPGGDRRGYTF
TRBV12-5	.	TRBJ1-1	.	TGTGCTAGTGGTTTGCCCCCAGGACACTTGAACACTGAAGCTTTCTTT	CASGLPPGHLNTEAFF
TRBV19	.	TRBJ2-1	.	TGTGCCAGTAGTATGATGAGCTCCTACAATGAGCAGTTCTTC	CASSMMSSYNEQFF
TRBV19	.	TRBJ1-5	.	TGTGCCAGTAGTACCCGGCTTGGGAGCAATCAGCCCCAGCATTTT	CASSTRLGSNQPQHF
TRBV3-1/TRBV3-2	.	TRBJ2-1	TRBD2	TGTGCCAGCAGCCAAGTAGGTCTAGCGGGGCCTTACAATGAGCAGTTCTTC	CASSQVGLAGPYNEQFF
TRBV19	.	TRBJ1-5	.	TGTGCCAGTATCCCCGCCTGGGGAGGTCGGCAGCCCCAGCATTTT	CASIPAWGGRQPQHF
TRBV19	.	TRBJ2-5	.	TGTGCCAGTAGTATGGCGGTGGGGGAGACCCAGTACTTC	CASSMAVGETQYF
TRBV10-3	.	TRBJ1-2	.	TGTGCCATCAGTTCACAGGGAAACTATGGCTACACCTTC	CAISSQGNYGYTF
TRBV3-1/TRBV3-2	.	TRBJ1-1	.	TGTGCCAGCAGCCAAGAACGGGGTGGAAGTGGAGCTTTCTTT	CASSQERGGSGAFF
TRBV6-5	.	TRBJ2-7	TRBD1	TGTGCCAGCAGGCAGACAGGGTCCTACGAGCAGTACTTC	CASRQTGSYEQYF
TRBV6-1	.	TRBJ1-2	TRBD1	TGTGCCAGCAGTGAAGCGCTTTGGGGGGACAGGGGCTCTGGCTACACCTTC	CASSEALWGDRGSGYTF
TRBV7-6	.	TRBJ2-5	.	TGTGCCAGCAGCCAGGGACTCAAAGAGACCCAGTACTTC	CASSQGLKETQYF
TRBV28	.	TRBJ1-2	.	TGTGCCAGCAGTCTCAGGTCGAACTATGGCTACACCTTC	CASSLRSNYGYTF
TRBV6-5	.	TRBJ1-2	.	TGTGCCAGCAGTTACAGGCCGGACCTATATGGCTACATCTTC	CASSYRPDLYGYIF
TRBV4-1	.	TRBJ1-5	.	TGCGCCAGCAGCCAAGGGGGACAGCCCCAGCATTTT	CASSQGGQPQHF
TRBV4-1	.	TRBJ1-2	TRBD1	TGCGCCAGCAGCCAACCGACAGGGGGCCACTATGGCTACACCTTC	CASSQPTGGHYGYTF
TRBV7-9	many	TRBJ1-2	.	TGTGCCAGCAGCTTACAGGAAAACTATGGCTACACCTTC	CASSLQENYGYTF
TRBV11-3	.	TRBJ2-5	.	TGTGCCAGCAGCCCCAACGGGCGGGAGACCCAGTACTTC	CASSPNGRETQYF